These T cell receptor beta chains were read from a single sample in a study of tumor-infiltrating lymphocytes in primary liver carcinoma. TCRdb recomputed calls from the multiplex PCR reads with MiXCR, one row per CDR3 protein. The sample contains about 190,000 distinct CDR3 sequences, about 85% of which appear only once. Sequenced: tumor tissue from primary liver carcinoma. These receptors all come from a man aged 35-49 years with primary liver carcinoma and hepatitis B virus infection. Both conserved end residues are part of each CDR3. Each record gives: J gene, D gene, clone size, V gene, CDR3 DNA, CDR3 protein. D genes are given only for firm matches. Where a row states a size, it is once, few, many or the class of an expanded clone; other rows omit it.

>TRBJ2-4|TRBD2|NA|TRBV11-1
TGTGCCAGCAGCTATCCCGGGGCTAGCGGGACCAAAATCATTCATTACTTC
CASSYPGASGTKIIHYF
>TRBJ2-1|NA|NA|TRBV7-9
TGTGACAGCAACTTAGAGGCAGGGTTGGAGCAGTTCTTC
CDSNLEAGLEQFF
>TRBJ2-1|TRBD1|NA|TRBV6-2/TRBV6-3
TGTGCCAGCATTTACCCGGACAGGAGCCCCTACAATGAGCAGTTCTTC
CASIYPDRSPYNEQFF
>TRBJ1-5|NA|NA|TRBV2
TGTGCCAGCCGGGACATGTATAGCAATCAGTCCCAGCATTTT
CASRDMYSNQSQHF
>TRBJ2-5|TRBD2|NA|TRBV29-1
TGCAGCGCCTACACGACTCAGGGATTAGCGGGAGAGACCCAGTACTTC
CSAYTTQGLAGETQYF
>TRBJ2-2|NA|NA|TRBV29-1
TGCAGCGTTGAAGTACTGGACTCTCAGGCCACCGCGGAGCTGTTTTTT
CSVEVLDSQATAELFF
>TRBJ2-2|TRBD2|NA|TRBV6-5
TGTGCCAGCAGTTACAGTCTAACGGGAGGCCCTGACCCTGGGGAGCTGTTTTTT
CASSYSLTGGPDPGELFF
>TRBJ1-1|NA|NA|TRBV29-1
TGCAACGCCTCCCTGGCGGGGATGAACACTGAAGCTTTCTTT
CNASLAGMNTEAFF
>TRBJ2-5|NA|many|TRBV10-2
TGCGCCAGCACACTCAGGCCTGCGATAGAAGAGACCCAGTACTTC
CASTLRPAIEETQYF
>TRBJ1-1|NA|NA|TRBV6-1
TGTGCCAGCCTAGAAAGGGGATCCGGCATTGAAGCTGTCTTT
CASLERGSGIEAVF
>TRBJ1-2|NA|once|TRBV7-8
TGTGGCAGCAGCTTGGTAAAAGGAAGAGGGTATCATGGCTACACCTTC
CGSSLVKGRGYHGYTF
>TRBJ1-2|NA|NA|TRBV4-2
TGTGCCAGCAACCAAGATCGTCAAGGGAACTATAGCTACACCTTC
CASNQDRQGNYSYTF
>TRBJ2-1|NA|NA|TRBV30
TGTGCCTGGCGTCTCCTCGATGAGCAGTTCTTC
CAWRLLDEQFF
>TRBJ2-7|NA|NA|TRBV29-1
TGCAGCGTTGCCCCGGCACTGGCCTCTAGAGAGCAATACTTC
CSVAPALASREQYF
>TRBJ1-3|NA|once|TRBV7-9
TGTGCTAGCAGCTTAGCGGGTGAAGGGCTCTCTGTAAACACCATATATTTT
CASSLAGEGLSVNTIYF
>TRBJ1-2|NA|NA|TRBV6-2/TRBV6-3
TGTGCCAGTGGTCCGAGCGGAACCTCTACATTCTATGGCTACGCCTTC
CASGPSGTSTFYGYAF
>TRBJ2-7|NA|few|TRBV5-6
TGTGTCAGTAGCTTGGGAGCAGGTTCCTACGAGCAGTACTTC
CVSSLGAGSYEQYF
>TRBJ2-7|TRBD2|NA|TRBV11-2
TGTGCCTGCGGCTTAGAACCTAGCGGGAGCTGGGTCGAGCAGTATTTC
CACGLEPSGSWVEQYF
>TRBJ2-2|NA|NA|TRBV11-1
TGTCCCAGTAGCTTTACAGGACCTTTCTCCGGGGAGCTGTTTTTT
CPSSFTGPFSGELFF
>TRBJ2-2|NA|NA|TRBV4-1
TGCGCCATCAGCCACGCCGTAGCCGGGGGGCTGTTTTTT
CAISHAVAGGLFF
>TRBJ2-7|TRBD2|NA|TRBV30
TGTGCCTGTAGTGTAAAACTAGCGAGCTCCTGCGAGCAGTACTTC
CACSVKLASSCEQYF
>TRBJ2-7|NA|NA|TRBV11-2
TGTGCCAGCAGCTTACGATTGGCAGGGCAAAACGAGCAGTACTTC
CASSLRLAGQNEQYF
>TRBJ1-5|NA|NA|TRBV6-2/TRBV6-3
TGTGCCAGTAGCTCGGGGCACTCGCCACGAGGTCAGCCCCAGCATTTT
CASSSGHSPRGQPQHF
>TRBJ2-3|NA|NA|TRBV20-1
TGCAGTGGTCTTGGGGGGGCAAGTACAGAAACGCTGTATTTT
CSGLGGASTETLYF
>TRBJ1-5|TRBD1|NA|TRBV7-9
TGTGCCAGCAGGGAAACGATGGACAGGGGCGAATATAGCAATCAGCCCCAACATTTT
CASRETMDRGEYSNQPQHF
>TRBJ2-7|NA|NA|TRBV12-3/TRBV12-4
TGTGCCAGTAGTTTATGGGGGGAAGGGAGATCCTACGAGCAGTACTTC
CASSLWGEGRSYEQYF
>TRBJ2-1|NA|NA|TRBV4-1
TGCGCCAGCAGCCCGAGGGGGGGAGTGATTTCATACAATGAGCAGTTCTTC
CASSPRGGVISYNEQFF
>TRBJ1-2|NA|NA|TRBV28
TGTGCCAGCAGTTCCACAGGGTCACTGAATGGCTACACCTTC
CASSSTGSLNGYTF
>TRBJ2-6|NA|NA|TRBV29-1
TGCAGCGTTGGGATCCAAGGTGGGGCCAACGTCATGACTTTC
CSVGIQGGANVMTF
>TRBJ2-2|NA|few|TRBV28
TGTGCCAACAGTTTGTACAGGGTCGGTACCGGGGAGCTGTTTTTT
CANSLYRVGTGELFF
>TRBJ2-3|NA|NA|TRBV5-4
TGTGCCAGCATTAACAGAGACTCCGGAACTAGCACTGATACGCAGTATTTT
CASINRDSGTSTDTQYF
>TRBJ2-7|TRBD2|few|TRBV5-6
TGTGCTAGCAACTTCCCGGGACTAGCATACGAGCAGTACTTC
CASNFPGLAYEQYF
>TRBJ2-7|TRBD2|NA|TRBV5-6
TGTGCCAGCAGCTTGTGGGTTAGCGGGAGAGGAACTAGATCCTCCTACGAGCAGTACTTC
CASSLWVSGRGTRSSYEQYF
>TRBJ2-1|TRBD2|NA|TRBV4-3
TGCGCCAGCAGCCCCCACGGGGCTAGCGGGGGTAATGAGCAGTTCTTC
CASSPHGASGGNEQFF
>TRBJ2-1|NA|NA|TRBV29-1
TGCAGCGTTGATCCTTCTAGGGCCAAAACCAATGAGCAGTTCTTC
CSVDPSRAKTNEQFF
>TRBJ2-4|TRBD2|NA|TRBV11-1
TGTGCCAGCAGCTTTAACGGAATTAGCGGGACCAAAAACATACAGTATTTC
CASSFNGISGTKNIQYF
>TRBJ1-5|NA|NA|TRBV6-1
TGTGCCAGCAGATTCAACAATCAGCCCCAGCATTTT
CASRFNNQPQHF
>TRBJ2-1|NA|NA|TRBV11-1
TGTGCCAGCAGCACCGGGGGACTCCGATCCTATAATGAGCACTTCTTC
CASSTGGLRSYNEHFF
>TRBJ1-1|NA|NA|TRBV12-3/TRBV12-4
TGTGCCAGCAAAGAACTCCTAGGCACTGAAGCTTTCTTT
CASKELLGTEAFF
>TRBJ2-7|NA|medium-sized|TRBV6-5
TGTGCCAGCAGTTCGGGTCGCGAGCAGTACTTC
CASSSGREQYF
>TRBJ1-2|NA|NA|TRBV11-2
TGTGCCAGCAACTTAGATTCGGTAACCTATTCTCGGGGCTACACCTTC
CASNLDSVTYSRGYTF